This is a list of T cell receptor beta chains from one sample in a study of a mutant IDH1 vaccine in newly diagnosed glioma. Generated by immunoSEQ multiplex PCR, the TCRdb table keeps only in-frame clones and is missing some. The profile shows about 21,000 clones, approximately 86% of them singletons. The sequences come from PBMCs, collected from a glioma patient treated with radiotherapy, temozolomide or both. The source is a man aged 40-49 years with glioma. Both conserved end residues are part of each CDR3. A D gene is named only where the DNA matches it firmly. Some rows mark clone size as missing; the rest say once, few, many or name a class of expanded clone.

abundance: NA; d_gene: NA; v_gene: TRBV14; j_gene: TRBJ2-2; CDR3aa: CASALTGAKTGELFF; CDR3nt: TGTGCCAGCGCCTTAACGGGAGCAAAAACCGGGGAGCTGTTTTTT
abundance: NA; d_gene: TRBD1; v_gene: TRBV29-1; j_gene: TRBJ1-5; CDR3aa: CSVGTGQGARNQPQHF; CDR3nt: TGCAGCGTTGGGACGGGACAGGGGGCTCGCAATCAGCCCCAGCATTTT
abundance: once; d_gene: NA; v_gene: TRBV6-5; j_gene: TRBJ2-7; CDR3aa: CASSYSSGSKASEQYF; CDR3nt: TGTGCCAGCAGTTACTCGTCGGGTTCTAAGGCCTCCGAGCAGTACTTC
abundance: NA; d_gene: NA; v_gene: TRBV4-1; j_gene: TRBJ2-6; CDR3aa: CASSQGSGAGANVLTF; CDR3nt: TGCGCCAGCAGCCAAGGTTCCGGGGCTGGGGCCAACGTCCTGACTTTC
abundance: few; d_gene: NA; v_gene: TRBV14; j_gene: TRBJ1-1; CDR3aa: CASSQRTVNTEAFF; CDR3nt: TGTGCCAGCAGCCAGAGGACAGTGAACACTGAAGCTTTCTTT
abundance: NA; d_gene: TRBD1; v_gene: TRBV5-1; j_gene: TRBJ1-1; CDR3aa: CASSLLQGRGTEAFF; CDR3nt: TGCGCCAGCAGCTTATTACAGGGGCGCGGCACTGAAGCTTTCTTT
abundance: NA; d_gene: NA; v_gene: TRBV4-1; j_gene: TRBJ1-3; CDR3aa: CASSQELPDTIYF; CDR3nt: TGCGCCAGCAGCCAAGAGCTCCCGGACACCATATATTTT
abundance: once; d_gene: TRBD1; v_gene: TRBV5-1; j_gene: TRBJ1-1; CDR3aa: CASSRGTGQGNTEAFF; CDR3nt: TGCGCCAGCAGCAGGGGGACAGGCCAGGGGAACACTGAAGCTTTCTTT
abundance: NA; d_gene: TRBD1; v_gene: TRBV13; j_gene: TRBJ2-3; CDR3aa: CASSETIIRGRADTQYF; CDR3nt: TGTGCCAGCAGCGAGACTATAATAAGGGGGCGGGCAGATACGCAGTATTTT
abundance: NA; d_gene: NA; v_gene: TRBV7-2; j_gene: TRBJ2-2; CDR3aa: CASSQTSYSNTGELFF; CDR3nt: TGTGCCAGCAGCCAAACTAGCTACTCGAACACCGGGGAGCTGTTTTTT
abundance: NA; d_gene: TRBD1; v_gene: TRBV4-1; j_gene: TRBJ2-5; CDR3aa: CASSQDRTGPKETQYF; CDR3nt: TGCGCCAGCAGCCAAGATCGGACAGGTCCTAAAGAGACCCAGTACTTC
abundance: NA; d_gene: NA; v_gene: TRBV9; j_gene: TRBJ1-1; CDR3aa: CASSVGGRRMNTEAFF; CDR3nt: TGTGCCAGCAGCGTAGGTGGGCGTCGAATGAACACTGAAGCTTTCTTT
abundance: NA; d_gene: TRBD2; v_gene: TRBV4-2; j_gene: TRBJ2-7; CDR3aa: CASTPQLAGAYEQYF; CDR3nt: TGTGCCAGCACACCCCAACTAGCGGGAGCCTACGAGCAGTACTTC
abundance: NA; d_gene: NA; v_gene: TRBV4-2; j_gene: TRBJ1-2; CDR3aa: CASSQVGAGSSANYGYTF; CDR3nt: TGTGCCAGCAGCCAAGTTGGGGCAGGAAGTTCCGCTAACTATGGCTACACCTTC
abundance: NA; d_gene: NA; v_gene: TRBV5-1; j_gene: TRBJ2-6; CDR3aa: CASTLAISGANVLTF; CDR3nt: TGCGCCAGCACTTTGGCCATATCTGGGGCCAACGTCCTGACTTTC
abundance: NA; d_gene: NA; v_gene: TRBV2; j_gene: TRBJ1-3; CDR3aa: CASSEQGTGNTIYF; CDR3nt: TGTGCCAGCAGTGAACAGGGAACTGGAAACACCATATATTTT
abundance: NA; d_gene: NA; v_gene: TRBV7-8; j_gene: TRBJ1-5; CDR3aa: CASSFLRDQPQHF; CDR3nt: TGTGCCAGCAGCTTCCTTCGTGATCAGCCCCAGCATTTT
abundance: NA; d_gene: TRBD1; v_gene: TRBV10-3; j_gene: TRBJ1-2; CDR3aa: CAISEGQGPYGYTF; CDR3nt: TGTGCCATCAGTGAGGGACAGGGACCCTATGGCTACACCTTC
abundance: NA; d_gene: NA; v_gene: TRBV27; j_gene: TRBJ2-3; CDR3aa: CASSPTDTSTDTQYF; CDR3nt: TGTGCCAGCAGTCCTACAGACACTAGCACAGATACGCAGTATTTT
abundance: NA; d_gene: NA; v_gene: TRBV6-1; j_gene: TRBJ1-5; CDR3aa: CASSPGGDSNQPQHF; CDR3nt: TGTGCCAGCAGTCCCGGTGGGGATAGCAATCAGCCCCAGCATTTT
abundance: once; d_gene: TRBD2; v_gene: TRBV27; j_gene: TRBJ2-7; CDR3aa: CASSLIAGYEQYF; CDR3nt: TGTGCCAGCAGTTTAATAGCGGGGTACGAGCAGTACTTC
abundance: few; d_gene: TRBD1; v_gene: TRBV18; j_gene: TRBJ1-1; CDR3aa: CASSPGTGKTEAFF; CDR3nt: TGTGCCAGCTCACCGGGGACAGGGAAAACTGAAGCTTTCTTT
abundance: NA; d_gene: NA; v_gene: TRBV29-1; j_gene: TRBJ2-5; CDR3aa: CSVQGVETQYF; CDR3nt: TGCAGCGTTCAGGGTGTGGAGACCCAGTACTTC
abundance: NA; d_gene: NA; v_gene: TRBV25-1; j_gene: TRBJ1-2; CDR3aa: CASSELGSGLGYTF; CDR3nt: TGTGCCAGCAGTGAATTAGGGTCAGGGCTGGGCTACACCTTC
abundance: once; d_gene: NA; v_gene: TRBV30; j_gene: TRBJ1-1; CDR3aa: CAWSVPGSNRVGENTEAFF; CDR3nt: TGTGCCTGGAGTGTACCGGGATCGAACAGGGTTGGGGAAAACACTGAAGCTTTCTTT
abundance: few; d_gene: TRBD1; v_gene: TRBV29-1; j_gene: TRBJ1-1; CDR3aa: CSVETGGGGTEAFF; CDR3nt: TGCAGCGTTGAGACAGGGGGCGGAGGGACTGAAGCTTTCTTT
abundance: NA; d_gene: TRBD1; v_gene: TRBV30; j_gene: TRBJ2-1; CDR3aa: CAWSSGTDYNEQFF; CDR3nt: TGTGCCTGGAGCTCCGGGACAGACTACAATGAGCAGTTCTTC
abundance: NA; d_gene: NA; v_gene: TRBV10-3; j_gene: TRBJ1-3; CDR3aa: CAISELPTGNTIYF; CDR3nt: TGTGCCATCAGTGAGCTCCCCACCGGAAACACCATATATTTT
abundance: NA; d_gene: NA; v_gene: TRBV30; j_gene: TRBJ1-4; CDR3aa: CAGGRTNEKLFF; CDR3nt: TGTGCCGGGGGGCGGACTAATGAAAAACTGTTTTTT
abundance: few; d_gene: NA; v_gene: TRBV5-4; j_gene: TRBJ2-7; CDR3aa: CASTRDRAYEQYF; CDR3nt: TGTGCCAGCACCCGGGACCGAGCCTACGAGCAGTACTTC
abundance: NA; d_gene: TRBD1; v_gene: TRBV5-1; j_gene: TRBJ1-2; CDR3aa: CASSLLQGAFGYTF; CDR3nt: TGCGCCAGCAGCTTGCTGCAGGGGGCGTTCGGCTACACCTTC
abundance: NA; d_gene: TRBD2; v_gene: TRBV28; j_gene: TRBJ2-1; CDR3aa: CASSPGGLAGGIQHEQFF; CDR3nt: TGTGCCAGCAGCCCTGGGGGACTAGCGGGAGGAATACAACATGAGCAGTTCTTC
abundance: NA; d_gene: NA; v_gene: TRBV27; j_gene: TRBJ2-7; CDR3aa: CASSPIALAAVSYEQYF; CDR3nt: TGTGCCAGCAGTCCCATTGCTCTAGCAGCGGTTTCGTACGAGCAGTACTTC
abundance: NA; d_gene: NA; v_gene: TRBV9; j_gene: TRBJ1-5; CDR3aa: CASSVDEGPSQPQHF; CDR3nt: TGTGCCAGCAGCGTAGATGAAGGGCCTAGTCAGCCCCAGCATTTT
abundance: NA; d_gene: NA; v_gene: TRBV10-3; j_gene: TRBJ1-3; CDR3aa: CAISERSPPFVNTIYF; CDR3nt: TGTGCCATCAGTGAGAGGAGCCCTCCTTTTGTAAACACCATATATTTT
abundance: NA; d_gene: NA; v_gene: TRBV19; j_gene: TRBJ1-5; CDR3aa: CASSIGRVGQPQHF; CDR3nt: TGTGCCAGTAGTATAGGCAGGGTGGGGCAGCCCCAGCATTTT
abundance: NA; d_gene: NA; v_gene: TRBV7-9; j_gene: TRBJ2-7; CDR3aa: CASSLLGDEQYF; CDR3nt: TGTGCCAGCAGCTTACTGGGAGACGAGCAGTACTTC
abundance: NA; d_gene: NA; v_gene: TRBV9; j_gene: TRBJ1-3; CDR3aa: CASSVGNTIYF; CDR3nt: TGTGCCAGCAGCGTTGGAAACACCATATATTTT